The source of this TCR beta chain is a study of blood T cell repertoires in COVID-19. Study at large: Collection of acute and convalescent COVID-19 samples took place in the United States, Italy and Spain. Nucleic acid was either cDNA or gDNA, and it came from T cells, B-cell-depleted T cells, or PBMCs.

Under the authors' procedure: Reference gene primer amplification gave nucleated cell count estimates. Method: immunoSEQ multiplex PCR; TCRdb's copy keeps in-frame clones and lacks some. That table is the source of V, J and clone size, and D and trimming were worked out from the DNA. Here the sample spans 150,000 to 200,000 clones, about 88% being singletons. This TCR was sampled from a man aged 18 to 30 with acute or convalescent COVID-19. Sequences were obtained from peripheral blood.

The CDR3 loop reads CATRGTANTGELFF. Written as DNA, the CDR3 is TGTGCCACCCGCGGGACAGCGAACACCGGGGAGCTGTTTTTT. The chain is built from TRBV24-1 and TRBJ2-2, with D perhaps matching TRBD1 (7 bases). Germline CDR1 reads KGHDR; CDR2 reads SFDVKD. V was clipped by 9 bases and J by 0 bases, with 10 bases between them. The CDR3 extends over 14 amino acids.